Following are 31 T cell receptor beta chains from one sample sequenced in a study of patients and donors after allogeneic stem cell transplantation. TCRdb recomputed calls from the RT-PCR reads with MiXCR, one row per CDR3 protein. The profile shows some 960,000 distinct CDR3 sequences, roughly 18% of them singletons. Material: blood, either unsorted or a sorted T cell fraction (not recorded which). The receptor source for this set is a human donor who was either an allogeneic HSCT recipient or a stem cell or donor lymphocyte infusion donor (not recorded which). It is not recorded whose cells these are; they may come from a transplant donor.

The genes are TRBV24-1 and TRBJ2-6; perhaps D is TRBD1 or TRBD2 (5 bases each). The CDR3 runs to 13 residues. Trimming stripped 8 bases from V and 2 bases from J, with 6 bases between. Germline V CDR1 and CDR2: KGHDR, SFDVKD. CDR3 coding DNA: TGTGCCACCATGGGGGCTGGGGCCAACGTCCTGACTTTC. It encodes CATMGAGANVLTF.

This clonotype has a count of ten or more. The rearrangement joins TRBV4-3 to TRBJ1-1; TRBD1 is a possible D gene (5 bases). Germline values: CDR1 LGHNA, CDR2 YSLEER. V lost 2 bases and J lost 1, with 11 bases in between. The CDR3 length is 15 residues. CDR3 sequence: CASSQLPGQNTEAFF. CDR3 bases: TGCGCCAGCAGCCAATTACCGGGGCAGAACACTGAAGCTTTCTTT.

The chain uses TRBV24-1 and TRBJ1-5; the match to TRBD1 covers 7 bases. CDR3 length: 14 residues. Losses at the gene ends were 3 bases for V and 7 bases for J; bases not matched to a gene: 5. Germline-derived CDR1 and CDR2 are KGHDR and SFDVKD. This CDR3 is CATSDRQGIQPQHF. As DNA, the CDR3 is TGTGCCACCAGTGATAGACAGGGTATACAGCCCCAGCATTTT.

This clonotype showed up just a few times. The genes are TRBV7-2 and TRBJ1-1, with 9 nucleotides matching TRBD1. Germline assignment: CDR1 SGHTA and CDR2 FQGNSA. V was pared by 5 bases and J by 2 bases, with 9 bases of the junction left unmatched. The CDR3 has 16 amino acids. The CDR3 coding sequence is TGTGCCAGCAGCACCAACCGGGACAGGGTTAACACTGAAGCTTTCTTT. It encodes CASSTNRDRVNTEAFF.

The chain uses TRBV30 and TRBJ2-5; D gene uncertain. CDR1 is GTSNPN and CDR2 is SVGIG in the germline V gene (reference sequence). V shed 4 bases and J shed 5 bases, with 14 bases lying between them. The CDR3 contains 13 residues. The CDR3 protein is CAWTNDHPETQYF. The CDR3 region has the DNA TGTGCCTGGACCAACGATCACCCCGAGACCCAGTACTTC.

The genes are TRBV6-2 or TRBV6-3 and TRBJ2-1; no definite D call. CDR3 length: 13 amino acids. V was cut by 7 bases and J by 0 bases, with 7 bases left in between. The germline V gene encodes CDR1 MNHEY and CDR2 SVGEGT. The CDR3 nucleotides are TGTGCCAGCAAAAATCCCTCCTACAATGAGCAGTTCTTC. Translated: CASKNPSYNEQFF.

This clonotype turned up a few times. The V gene is TRBV4-3, the J gene TRBJ1-1; the D is unclear. The CDR3 covers 12 residues. CDR1 LGHNA and CDR2 YSLEER come from the germline V gene. Trimming left V 0 bases short and J 10 bases short, with 9 bases between. This CDR3 is CASSQDRFGAFF. In DNA form, the CDR3 reads TGCGCCAGCAGCCAAGATAGGTTTGGAGCTTTCTTT.

The chain uses TRBV6-1 and TRBJ2-1, with 8 bases identical to TRBD2. From germline, CDR1 is MNHNS and CDR2 SASEGT. The CDR3 contains 15 residues. V lost 6 bases to trimming and J lost 10 bases; unmatched junction nucleotides: 14. Written as DNA, the CDR3 is TGTGCCAGCAGCCGCGGGACTAGTACAGTCCAGGAGCAGTTCTTC. Its protein product is CASSRGTSTVQEQFF.

This clonotype was detected only a few times. The chain uses TRBV7-9 and TRBJ2-3, with 9 bases aligning to TRBD1. Looked up from germline, CDR1 is SEHNR and CDR2 is FQNEAQ (reference sequence). This CDR3 spans 17 amino acids. The junction had 12 bases not matched to a gene; V was cut back by 4 bases and J by 4 bases. The CDR3: CASSSGQGTSEADTQYF. For the CDR3, the DNA is TGTGCCAGCAGCTCCGGACAGGGGACCAGCGAGGCAGATACGCAGTATTTT.

This clonotype was seen a few times. The chain couples TRBV12-3 or TRBV12-4 to TRBJ2-7; 12 positions match TRBD2. J gave up 6 bases and V 5 bases, and 2 bases lay outside the gene matches. The CDR3 runs 13 residues. CDR3 nucleotide sequence: TGTGCCAGCAGTGGGGGACTAGCGGGCGAGCAGTACTTC. This encodes CASSGGLAGEQYF.

This chain uses TRBV9 with TRBJ1-2, with D uncertain. Germline loops: CDR1 SGDLS, CDR2 YYNGEE. The V end was cut by 5 bases, the J end by 5 bases, with 13 bases between. The CDR3 has 13 amino acids. The CDR3 spells CASSPSPTYGYTF. In nucleotides, the CDR3 is TGTGCCAGCAGTCCTTCCCCTACGTATGGCTACACCTTC.

The chain couples TRBV10-3 to TRBJ1-2; no firm D call. Germline-derived CDR1 and CDR2 are ENHRY and SYGVKD. V was cut by 7 bases and J by 2 bases, with 17 bases left in between. This CDR3 is 15 amino acids long. DNA of the CDR3: TGTGCCATCAAGGCAGCTATTCTAGGGAACTATGGCTACACCTTC. Residues: CAIKAAILGNYGYTF.

Only a few counts were recorded for this clonotype. The V call is TRBV3-1, the J call TRBJ2-3; no firm D call. There are 13 residues in the CDR3. Germline CDR1 LGHDT, CDR2 YNNKEL (reference sequence). The V and J ends lost 1 base and 4 bases respectively, with 6 bases between them. DNA of the CDR3: TGTGCCAGCAGCCAAGGTCGCCCAGATACGCAGTATTTT. It yields the protein CASSQGRPDTQYF.

This clonotype was observed a handful of times. V and J are TRBV2 and TRBJ1-5, with D hard to call. The V end lost 6 bases, the J end lost 1 base, and 16 bases lay between the germline ends. This CDR3 has 16 residues. Germline V gene lookup returns CDR1 SNHLY and CDR2 FYNNEI. The CDR3 region has the DNA TGTGCCAGCAGCCTCGAAGGGATGAGGAGCAATCAGCCCCAGCATTTT. Encoded protein: CASSLEGMRSNQPQHF. Looking up the rest from reference TRBV2 and TRBJ1-5 gives the full variable domain: EPEVTQTPSHQVTQMGQEVILRCVPISNHLYFYWYRQILGQKVEFLVSFYNNEISEKSEIFDDQFSVERPDGSNFTLKIRSTKLEDSAMYFCASSLEGMRSNQPQHFGDGTRLSIL.

This clonotype showed up just a few times. The V call is TRBV5-1, the J call TRBJ1-4; D gene uncertain. The germline CDR1 and CDR2 sequences are SGHRS and YFSETQ. V was cut by 5 bases and J by 1 base, with 9 bases left in between. The CDR3 is made up of 14 amino acids. The CDR3 loop is CASRDERTNEKLFF. The DNA of the CDR3 is TGCGCCAGCAGGGACGAGAGAACTAATGAAAAACTGTTTTTT.

This clonotype was observed a few times. CDR3 nucleotide sequence: TGCGCCAGCAGCGGACAGATTTCCGGGGAGCTGTTTTTT. Translation: CASSGQISGELFF. This chain connects TRBV5-1 to TRBJ2-2; the D gene is possibly TRBD1 (6 bases). This CDR3 comprises 13 residues. Germline loops: CDR1 SGHRS, CDR2 YFSETQ. V was clipped by 4 bases and J by 6 bases, with 10 bases between them.

The rearrangement links TRBV5-1 to TRBJ2-3; D call uncertain. CDR1 and CDR2 (germline): SGHRS, YFSETQ. The V gene lost 0 bases and the J gene lost 5 bases, with 10 bases spanning the gap. This CDR3 contains 14 residues. This CDR3 reads CASSLAVPGDTQYF. In nucleotides, the CDR3 is TGCGCCAGCAGCTTGGCCGTACCGGGAGATACGCAGTATTTT.

This clonotype was seen a few times. The chain is built from TRBV20-1 and TRBJ1-1, with D unresolved. V lost 1 base, J lost 6 bases, and 18 bases lay in between. This CDR3 spans 15 amino acids. Germline-derived CDR1 and CDR2 are DFQATT and SNEGSKA (reference sequence). The CDR3 protein is CSARVVAGPGAEAFF. The CDR3 region has the DNA TGCAGTGCTAGAGTTGTAGCCGGCCCCGGCGCTGAAGCTTTCTTT.

This clonotype was counted only a few times. The rearrangement uses TRBV9 and TRBJ1-3; D gene uncertain. CDR1 SGDLS and CDR2 YYNGEE come from the germline V gene. This CDR3 is 14 amino acids long. Trimming removed 3 bases from V and 3 bases from J, with 10 bases in between. As DNA, the CDR3 is TGTGCCAGCAGCGCCCCCGGCCGTGGAAACACCATATATTTT. Translating gives CASSAPGRGNTIYF.

This clonotype was observed a handful of times. The chain carries TRBV7-7 and TRBJ2-1; D uncertain. Germline V gene sequence: CDR1 SSHAT, CDR2 FNYEAQ (reference sequence). CDR3 size: 13 residues. V lost 1 base, J lost 12 bases, and 13 bases lay in between. The CDR3 DNA sequence: TGTGCCAGCAGCTTAGAAGCCGAGAGTAGGCAGTTCTTC. Its translation: CASSLEAESRQFF.

The gene calls are TRBV19 and TRBJ2-7; 7 bases line up with TRBD1. The ends lost 7 bases at V and 4 bases at J; junction bases unmatched: 13. This CDR3 spans 15 amino acids. The germline V gene encodes CDR1 LNHDA and CDR2 SQIVND (reference sequence). The CDR3 sequence is CASTVGQAGNYEQYF. CDR3 coding DNA: TGTGCCAGTACCGTTGGACAGGCGGGTAATTACGAGCAGTACTTC. Full variable domain (rest looked up from reference TRBV19 and TRBJ2-7): DGGITQSPKYLFRKEGQNVTLSCEQNLNHDAMYWYRQDPGQGLRLIYYSQIVNDFQKGDIAEGYSVSREKKESFPLTVTSAQKNPTAFYLCASTVGQAGNYEQYFGPGTRLTVT.

The chain is built from TRBV12-3 or TRBV12-4 and TRBJ1-1, with D possibly TRBD1 on 6 matching bases. Trimming cost V 3 bases and J 3 bases, with 20 bases left between them. CDR3 length equals 17 residues. The chain's CDR3 is CASSFHPGPGGYTEAFF. CDR3 nucleotides: TGTGCCAGCAGTTTCCACCCCGGCCCCGGGGGCTACACTGAAGCTTTCTTT.

This clonotype was seen only a few times. J is TRBJ1-1 and V is TRBV3-1, with 7 bases aligning to TRBD1. With V trimmed by 4 bases and J by 2 bases, 4 bases remained unmatched. CDR3 length: 14 amino acids. Germline lookup yields CDR1 LGHDT and CDR2 YNNKEL (reference sequence). CDR3 coding DNA: TGTGCCAGCAGCCCGGGGGACAGTAACACTGAAGCTTTCTTT. Translation: CASSPGDSNTEAFF.

The chain is built from TRBV4-3 and TRBJ2-5; D may be TRBD2 (5 bases). The V gene's germline CDR1 is LGHNA and CDR2 YSLEER. The CDR3 covers 14 residues. Trimming removed 1 base from V and 9 bases from J, with 15 bases in between. The CDR3 region is CASSQVGLVGAQYF. CDR3 DNA sequence: TGCGCCAGCAGCCAAGTGGGTCTGGTCGGGGCCCAGTACTTC.

The chain links TRBV2 to TRBJ2-7; TRBD1 might be the D (6 bases). The CDR3 runs 12 residues. V was shortened by 4 bases and J by 5 bases, with 9 bases between the two germline ends. Per germline, CDR1 SNHLY and CDR2 FYNNEI. CDR3 sequence (DNA): TGTGCCAGCAGTGGGCACAGGGACGAGCAGTACTTC. Its translation: CASSGHRDEQYF. Drawing the rest from reference TRBV2 and TRBJ2-7, the complete variable domain is EPEVTQTPSHQVTQMGQEVILRCVPISNHLYFYWYRQILGQKVEFLVSFYNNEISEKSEIFDDQFSVERPDGSNFTLKIRSTKLEDSAMYFCASSGHRDEQYFGPGTRLTVT.

V and J are TRBV6-2 or TRBV6-3 and TRBJ2-1, with TRBD2 matching 10 bases. CDR3 length: 12 residues. The V gene's germline CDR1 is MNHEY and CDR2 SVGEGT. The ends lost 7 bases at V and 8 bases at J; junction bases unmatched: 2. The chain's CDR3 is CASKGTSDEQFF. DNA of the CDR3: TGTGCCAGCAAAGGGACTAGCGATGAGCAGTTCTTC.

This clonotype was found a few times. The chain is built from TRBV12-3 or TRBV12-4 and TRBJ1-6; D is undetermined. The CDR3 extends over 15 amino acids. V was pared by 3 bases and J by 0 bases, with 6 bases between. CDR3 in amino acids: CASSFGGSYNSPLHF. The CDR3 bases are TGTGCCAGCAGTTTTGGAGGCTCCTATAATTCACCCCTCCACTTT.

This chain links TRBV25-1 with TRBJ2-7; D gene uncertain. Germline CDR1 is MGHDK and CDR2 is SYGVNS. CDR3 size: 13 residues. V lost 3 bases and J lost 3, with 9 bases in between. The CDR3 sequence is CASSDTIGYEQYF. Here the CDR3 DNA reads TGTGCCAGCAGTGATACAATTGGCTACGAGCAGTACTTC.

The genes are TRBV30 and TRBJ2-3; 10 positions match TRBD1. CDR1 is GTSNPN and CDR2 is SVGIG in the germline V gene (reference sequence). The CDR3 loop spans 15 amino acids. The V segment lost 4 bases and the J segment 3 bases; nucleotides outside the gene matches: 7. The CDR3 DNA sequence: TGTGCCTGGACTTTAGGACAGGGGGTAACAGATACGCAGTATTTT. This gives the protein CAWTLGQGVTDTQYF.

This rearrangement joins TRBV11-2 to TRBJ2-3; 13 nucleotides match TRBD2. V was clipped by 2 bases and J by 3 bases; unmatched bases: 14. Per germline, CDR1 SGHAT and CDR2 FQNNGV. The CDR3 consists of 20 residues. The CDR3 DNA sequence: TGTGCCAGCAGCTTACTCCCCCCCCTACTAGCGGGAGGGCCTACAGATACGCAGTATTTT. This encodes CASSLLPPLLAGGPTDTQYF.

V usage is TRBV4-3 and J usage is TRBJ1-1, with D unresolved. The CDR3 runs 14 residues. The germline V gene has CDR1 LGHNA and CDR2 YSLEER. V gave up 7 bases and J gave up 1 base, with 13 bases separating them. CDR3 amino acids: CASTLSIGNTEAFF. CDR3 DNA: TGCGCCAGCACCCTCTCGATAGGGAACACTGAAGCTTTCTTT.